The 3 T cell receptor beta chains below come from one sample, sequenced in a study of a mutant IDH1 vaccine in newly diagnosed glioma. Time point here: week 47, end of study. The study gave 300 ug of mutant IDH1 20-mer peptide per vaccine dose, with topical imiquimod. Method: immunoSEQ multiplex PCR; TCRdb's copy keeps in-frame clones and lacks some. This sample has about 34,000 clones, with 87% found just once. These receptors lack a known antigen. The specimen comprised PBMCs, sampled from a glioma patient whose treatment included an IDH1 peptide vaccine. The receptors originated from a young woman with glioma.

The chain carries TRBV2 and TRBJ1-2; D is unresolved. From germline, CDR1 is SNHLY and CDR2 FYNNEI. Trimming stripped 6 bases from V and 4 bases from J, with 15 bases between. The CDR3 is made up of 14 amino acids. As DNA, the CDR3 is TGTGCCAGCAGGTGGACCCGGGAGTCCTATGGCTACACCTTC. It yields the protein CASRWTRESYGYTF.

The V gene is TRBV18, the J gene TRBJ1-2, with TRBD1 identical over 8 bases. The CDR3 is 15 amino acids. V lost 4 bases, J lost 4 bases, and 8 bases stayed unmatched. Germline V gives CDR1 KGHSH, CDR2 LQKENI. CDR3 DNA: TGTGCCAGCTCACTTGTAACCGGGACAGGCTATGGCTACACCTTC. Its protein is CASSLVTGTGYGYTF.

The rearrangement joins TRBV5-1 to TRBJ2-7, with D unclear. Trimming pared 0 bases from V and 4 bases from J, leaving 2 bases between. This CDR3 is 11 amino acids long. CDR1 is SGHRS and CDR2 is YFSETQ in the germline V gene. In DNA form, the CDR3 reads TGCGCCAGCAGCTTGGATTACGAGCAGTACTTC. Its translation: CASSLDYEQYF.